The sample holds a few counts of the clone carrying this T cell receptor beta chain. This specimen includes other DNA sequences encoding the same CDR3. These data belong to a study of cytomegalovirus exposure and HLA in healthy donors. The germline V gene has CDR1 SQVTM and CDR2 ANQGSEA. The V segment lost 6 bases and the J segment 4 bases; nucleotides outside the gene matches: 3. The CDR3 consists of 13 residues. This PCR relied on a set of 60 Vbeta primers and 13 Jbeta primers. Produced via immunoSEQ multiplex PCR; TCRdb's table is partial and in-frame only. The sample shows tens of thousands of clones, 64% of them seen only once.

Material for sequencing was PBMCs. The sequence derives from a human donor in good health. The chain employs TRBV29-1 and TRBJ1-5, with TRBD1 matching 10 bases. DNA of the CDR3: TGCAGCGTGGGACAGGGGAGGAATCAGCCCCAGCATTTT. Protein product: CSVGQGRNQPQHF.